The rows below give T cell receptor beta chains drawn from one sample of a study of blood T cells in healthy people across ages. TCRdb used MiXCR to reprocess the 5' RACE reads, holding one entry per CDR3 protein. The sample carries almost 300,000 distinct CDR3 sequences, around 27% recorded once. Source material: blood. The receptor set was obtained from a woman aged 70-85 years in good health. The CDR3 runs from the conserved cysteine through the conserved F or W. Each record gives: V gene, CDR3 protein.

V gene: TRBV10-3
CDR3 protein: CAIRGLAGGPDTQYF

V gene: TRBV5-1
CDR3 protein: CASSRDSEETQYF

V gene: TRBV5-5
CDR3 protein: CASSPRPEPDYEQYF

V gene: TRBV11-2
CDR3 protein: CASSLQTTNEKLFF

V gene: TRBV6-2/TRBV6-3
CDR3 protein: CASSPTRVQETQYF

V gene: TRBV28
CDR3 protein: CASSQQAKWTFSGANVLTF

V gene: TRBV29-1
CDR3 protein: CSVEGTGAATQYF

V gene: TRBV28
CDR3 protein: CAISGTLRPYEQYF

V gene: TRBV9
CDR3 protein: CASSVEGGNQPQHF

V gene: TRBV3-1
CDR3 protein: CASSQDVGNQPQHF

V gene: TRBV15
CDR3 protein: CATSRTAGGHNEQFF

V gene: TRBV7-2
CDR3 protein: CASSLDSPHKSPLHF

V gene: TRBV5-1
CDR3 protein: CASSTRLAGVQETQYF

V gene: TRBV20-1
CDR3 protein: CSARVWENTEAFF

V gene: TRBV6-5
CDR3 protein: CASSYSTGTAFF

V gene: TRBV20-1
CDR3 protein: CSATGERDSPYNEQFF

V gene: TRBV9
CDR3 protein: CASSSRTSGGITGELFF

V gene: TRBV7-9
CDR3 protein: CASSYSYSPLHF

V gene: TRBV20-1
CDR3 protein: CSARGGGTRQETQYF

V gene: TRBV5-6
CDR3 protein: CASSFGEGSAKNIQYF

V gene: TRBV27
CDR3 protein: CASSPQGGSGYTF

V gene: TRBV20-1
CDR3 protein: CSARDWGGADGNEQFF

V gene: TRBV7-2
CDR3 protein: CASLRSQRDTQYF

V gene: TRBV20-1
CDR3 protein: CSARKTGSYEQYF

V gene: TRBV6-5
CDR3 protein: CASSQYGRPEEDTQYF

V gene: TRBV29-1
CDR3 protein: CSAGWMNTEAFF

V gene: TRBV7-9
CDR3 protein: CASSLRQTATYEQYF

V gene: TRBV3-1
CDR3 protein: CASSSVQDTQYF

V gene: TRBV7-4
CDR3 protein: CASSLVFLAGGSTDTQYF

V gene: TRBV20-1
CDR3 protein: CSAGNRDLGYTF

V gene: TRBV4-1
CDR3 protein: CASSQVVPAPTEAFF

V gene: TRBV29-1
CDR3 protein: CSVGQGGTQYF

V gene: TRBV28
CDR3 protein: CASSARSLKRSGANVLTF

V gene: TRBV28
CDR3 protein: CASSFRQAQETQYF

V gene: TRBV9
CDR3 protein: CASSVASVGQGELFF

V gene: TRBV5-6
CDR3 protein: CASTVAGANVLTF

V gene: TRBV28
CDR3 protein: CASSFGSSSYNSPLHF

V gene: TRBV20-1
CDR3 protein: CNARDNYGGGQGSGGNQPQHF

V gene: TRBV11-2
CDR3 protein: CASSFTGTSGSSGQYF

V gene: TRBV15
CDR3 protein: CATSRGTSGFHYEQYF

V gene: TRBV7-2
CDR3 protein: CASSFSRGQGKFF

V gene: TRBV3-1
CDR3 protein: CASNQPGGTEKLFF

V gene: TRBV5-6
CDR3 protein: CASSAGTGITDTQYF

V gene: TRBV28
CDR3 protein: CATLRATTGELFF

V gene: TRBV10-3
CDR3 protein: CAISESTGQRNTEAFF

V gene: TRBV29-1
CDR3 protein: CSVEDLGGYHEQYF

V gene: TRBV7-4
CDR3 protein: CASSLGFWREPYNEQFF